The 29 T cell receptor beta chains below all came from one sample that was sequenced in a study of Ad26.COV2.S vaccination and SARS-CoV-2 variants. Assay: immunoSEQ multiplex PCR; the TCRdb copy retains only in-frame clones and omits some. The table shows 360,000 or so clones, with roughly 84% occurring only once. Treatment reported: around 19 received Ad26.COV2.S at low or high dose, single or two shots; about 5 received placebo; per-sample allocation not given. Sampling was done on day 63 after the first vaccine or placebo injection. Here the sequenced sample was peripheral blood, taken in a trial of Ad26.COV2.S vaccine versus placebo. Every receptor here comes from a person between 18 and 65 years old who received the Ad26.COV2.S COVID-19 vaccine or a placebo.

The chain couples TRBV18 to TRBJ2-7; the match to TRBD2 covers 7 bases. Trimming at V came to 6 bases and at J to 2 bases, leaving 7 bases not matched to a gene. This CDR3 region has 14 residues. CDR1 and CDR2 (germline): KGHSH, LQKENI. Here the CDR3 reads CASSQRDGTYEQYF. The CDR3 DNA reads TGTGCCAGCTCCCAGCGGGACGGCACCTACGAGCAGTACTTC.

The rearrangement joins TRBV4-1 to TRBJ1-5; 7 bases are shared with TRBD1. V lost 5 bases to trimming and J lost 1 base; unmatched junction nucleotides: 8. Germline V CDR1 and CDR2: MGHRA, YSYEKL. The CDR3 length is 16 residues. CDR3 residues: CASSYRDRTSNQPQHF. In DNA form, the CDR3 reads TGCGCCAGCAGCTACCGGGACAGAACCAGCAATCAGCCCCAGCATTTT.

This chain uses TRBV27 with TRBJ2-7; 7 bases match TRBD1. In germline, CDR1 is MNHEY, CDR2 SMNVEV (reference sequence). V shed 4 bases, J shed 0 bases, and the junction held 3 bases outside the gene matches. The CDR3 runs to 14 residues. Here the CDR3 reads CASSYRGSSYEQYF. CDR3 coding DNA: TGTGCCAGCAGTTACAGGGGAAGCTCCTACGAGCAGTACTTC.

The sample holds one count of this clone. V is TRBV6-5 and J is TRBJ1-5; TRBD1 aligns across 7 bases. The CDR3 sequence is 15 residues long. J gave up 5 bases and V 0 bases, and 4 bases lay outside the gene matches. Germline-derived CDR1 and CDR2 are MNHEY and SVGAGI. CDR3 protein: CASSYSPGGDQPQHF. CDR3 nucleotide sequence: TGTGCCAGCAGTTACTCACCAGGGGGAGATCAGCCCCAGCATTTT.

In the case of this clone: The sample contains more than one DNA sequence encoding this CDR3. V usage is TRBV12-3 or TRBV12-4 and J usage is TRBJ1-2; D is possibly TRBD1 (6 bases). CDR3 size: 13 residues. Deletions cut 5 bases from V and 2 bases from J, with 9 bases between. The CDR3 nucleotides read TGTGCCAGCAGTCCCGACAGGAACTATGGCTACACCTTC. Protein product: CASSPDRNYGYTF.

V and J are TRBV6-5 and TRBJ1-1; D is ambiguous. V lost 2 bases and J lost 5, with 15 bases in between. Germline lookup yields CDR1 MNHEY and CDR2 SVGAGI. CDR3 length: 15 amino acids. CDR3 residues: CASSYRSGDGTEAFF. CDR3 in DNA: TGTGCCAGCAGTTACAGGAGCGGGGATGGGACTGAAGCTTTCTTT.

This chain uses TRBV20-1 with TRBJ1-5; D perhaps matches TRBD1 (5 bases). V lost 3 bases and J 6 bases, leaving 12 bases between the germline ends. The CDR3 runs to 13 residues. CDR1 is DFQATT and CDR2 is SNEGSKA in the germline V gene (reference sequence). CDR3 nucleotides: TGCAGTGCTAGTACGGGGGTCGGTCAGCCCCAGCATTTT. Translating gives CSASTGVGQPQHF.

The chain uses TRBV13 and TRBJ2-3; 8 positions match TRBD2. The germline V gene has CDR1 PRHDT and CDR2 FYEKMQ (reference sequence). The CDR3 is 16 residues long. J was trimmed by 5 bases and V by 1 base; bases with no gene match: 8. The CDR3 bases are TGTGCCAGCAGCTTAGTGGTCGAGCGGGGGAAAGATACGCAGTATTTT. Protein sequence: CASSLVVERGKDTQYF.

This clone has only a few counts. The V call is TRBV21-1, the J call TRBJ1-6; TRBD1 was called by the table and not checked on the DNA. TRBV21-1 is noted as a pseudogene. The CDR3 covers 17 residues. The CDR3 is CASSNLQGSSYNSPLHF. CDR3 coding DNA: TGTGCCAGCAGCAACCTACAGGGAAGCTCCTATAATTCACCCCTCCACTTT.

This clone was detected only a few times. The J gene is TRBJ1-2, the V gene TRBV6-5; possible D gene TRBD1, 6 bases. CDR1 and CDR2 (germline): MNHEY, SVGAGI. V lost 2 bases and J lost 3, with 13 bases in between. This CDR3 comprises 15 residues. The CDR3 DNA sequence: TGTGCCAGCAGTTACCACGACCAGGGGTACTATGGCTACACCTTC. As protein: CASSYHDQGYYGYTF.

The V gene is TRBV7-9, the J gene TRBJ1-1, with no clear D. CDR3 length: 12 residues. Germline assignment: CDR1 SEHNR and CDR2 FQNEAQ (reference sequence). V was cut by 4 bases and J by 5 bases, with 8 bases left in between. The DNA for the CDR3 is TGTGCCAGCAGCTACACTGGGACTGAAGCTTTCTTT. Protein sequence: CASSYTGTEAFF.

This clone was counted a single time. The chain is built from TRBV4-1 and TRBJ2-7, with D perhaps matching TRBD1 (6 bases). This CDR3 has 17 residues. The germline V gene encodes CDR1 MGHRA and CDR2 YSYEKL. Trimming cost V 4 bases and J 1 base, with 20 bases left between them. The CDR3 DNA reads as TGCGCCAGCAGCCGTATACTAACAGGGCCTGAATCCTACGAGCAGTACTTC. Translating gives CASSRILTGPESYEQYF.

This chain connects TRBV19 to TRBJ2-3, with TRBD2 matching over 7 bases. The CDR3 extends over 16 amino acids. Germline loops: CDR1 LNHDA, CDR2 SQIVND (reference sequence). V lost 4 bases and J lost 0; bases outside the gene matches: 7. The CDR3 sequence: CASSSPGGFSTDTQYF. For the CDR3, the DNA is TGTGCCAGTAGTAGCCCCGGGGGGTTTAGCACAGATACGCAGTATTTT.

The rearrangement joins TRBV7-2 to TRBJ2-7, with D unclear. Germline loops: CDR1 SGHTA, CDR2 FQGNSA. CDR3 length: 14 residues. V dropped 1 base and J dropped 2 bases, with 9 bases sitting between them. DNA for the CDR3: TGTGCCAGCAGCTTAGGGCTACTCCCCTACGAGCAGTACTTC. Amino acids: CASSLGLLPYEQYF.

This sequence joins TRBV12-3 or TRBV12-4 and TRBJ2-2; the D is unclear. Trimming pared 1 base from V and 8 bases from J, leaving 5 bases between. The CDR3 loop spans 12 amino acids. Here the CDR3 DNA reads TGTGCCAGCAGTTTAGGGAAGGGGGAGCTGTTTTTT. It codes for CASSLGKGELFF.

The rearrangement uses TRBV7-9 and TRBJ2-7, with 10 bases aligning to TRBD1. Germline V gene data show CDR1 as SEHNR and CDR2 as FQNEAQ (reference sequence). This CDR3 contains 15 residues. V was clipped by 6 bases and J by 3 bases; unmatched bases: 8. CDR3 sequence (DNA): TGTGCCAGCAGTTTCACGGGACAGGGGATCTACGAGCAGTACTTC. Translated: CASSFTGQGIYEQYF. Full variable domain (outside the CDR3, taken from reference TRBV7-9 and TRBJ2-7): DTGVSQNPRHKITKRGQNVTFRCDPISEHNRLYWYRQTLGQGPEFLTYFQNEAQLEKSRLLSDRFSAERPKGSFSTLEIQRTEQGDSAMYLCASSFTGQGIYEQYFGPGTRLTVT.

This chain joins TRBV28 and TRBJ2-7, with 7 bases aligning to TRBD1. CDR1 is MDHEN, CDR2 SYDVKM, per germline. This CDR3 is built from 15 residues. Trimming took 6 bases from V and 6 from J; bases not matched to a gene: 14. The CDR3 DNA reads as TGTGCCAGCAGCCTATACTCGACAGGGTACGGCGAGCAGTACTTC. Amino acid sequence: CASSLYSTGYGEQYF.

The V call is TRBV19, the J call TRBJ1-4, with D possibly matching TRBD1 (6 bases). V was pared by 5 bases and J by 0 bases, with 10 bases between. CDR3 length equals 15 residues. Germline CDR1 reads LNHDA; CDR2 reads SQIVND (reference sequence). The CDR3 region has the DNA TGTGCCAGTAGTCCAGGGACAACAACTAATGAAAAACTGTTTTTT. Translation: CASSPGTTTNEKLFF.

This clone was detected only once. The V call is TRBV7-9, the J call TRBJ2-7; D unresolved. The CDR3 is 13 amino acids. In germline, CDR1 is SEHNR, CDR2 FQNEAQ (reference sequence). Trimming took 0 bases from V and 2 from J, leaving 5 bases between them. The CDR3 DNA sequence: TGTGCCAGCAGCTTAGCAGTTACCTACGAGCAGTACTTC. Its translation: CASSLAVTYEQYF.

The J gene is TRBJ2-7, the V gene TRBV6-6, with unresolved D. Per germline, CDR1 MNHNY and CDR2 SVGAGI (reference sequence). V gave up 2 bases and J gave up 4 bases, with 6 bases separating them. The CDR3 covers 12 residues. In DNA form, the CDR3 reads TGTGCCAGCAGTTACCGAGTGTACGAGCAGTACTTC. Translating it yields CASSYRVYEQYF.

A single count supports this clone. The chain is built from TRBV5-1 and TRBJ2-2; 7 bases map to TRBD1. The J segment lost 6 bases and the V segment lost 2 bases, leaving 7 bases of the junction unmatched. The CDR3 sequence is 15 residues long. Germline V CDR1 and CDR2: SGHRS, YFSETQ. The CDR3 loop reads CASSLSQGVAGELFF. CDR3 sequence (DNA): TGCGCCAGCAGCTTAAGTCAGGGGGTGGCCGGGGAGCTGTTTTTT.

CDR3 sequence: CASSLERGGSVEQFF. As DNA, the CDR3 is TGTGCCAGCAGCTTGGAGCGGGGGGGCTCGGTTGAGCAGTTCTTC. This chain joins TRBV5-6 and TRBJ2-1; 10 bases align to TRBD2. CDR1 SGHDT and CDR2 YYEEEE come from the germline V gene. The CDR3 runs to 15 residues. The V and J ends lost 0 bases and 9 bases, in that order; junction bases with no gene match: 6.

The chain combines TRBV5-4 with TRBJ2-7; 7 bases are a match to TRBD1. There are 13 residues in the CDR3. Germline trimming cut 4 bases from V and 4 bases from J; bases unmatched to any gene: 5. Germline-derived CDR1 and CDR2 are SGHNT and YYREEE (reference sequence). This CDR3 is CASSNRDSYEQYF. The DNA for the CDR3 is TGTGCCAGCAGCAACCGGGACAGTTACGAGCAGTACTTC.

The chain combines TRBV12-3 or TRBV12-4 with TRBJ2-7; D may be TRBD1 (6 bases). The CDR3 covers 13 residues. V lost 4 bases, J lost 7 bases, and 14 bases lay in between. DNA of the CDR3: TGTGCCAGCAGTTACACAGGGTCGTGGGAGCAGTACTTC. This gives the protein CASSYTGSWEQYF.

CDR3 DNA sequence: TGTGCCAGCAGCAACTACCTAGCGGGCCAGAGCTCCTACAATGAGCAGTTCTTC. Its protein product is CASSNYLAGQSSYNEQFF. This chain joins TRBV7-6 and TRBJ2-1; 8 bases are shared with TRBD2. Unmatched junction bases numbered 12, after V lost 5 bases and J lost 0 bases. In germline, CDR1 is SGHVS, CDR2 FNYEAQ. The CDR3 has 18 amino acids.

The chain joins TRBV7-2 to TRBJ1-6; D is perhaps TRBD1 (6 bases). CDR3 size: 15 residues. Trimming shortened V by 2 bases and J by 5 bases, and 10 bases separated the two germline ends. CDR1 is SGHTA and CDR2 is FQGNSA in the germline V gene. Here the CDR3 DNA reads TGTGCCAGCAGCTTAATGACAGGAAATAATTCACCCCTCCACTTT. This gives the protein CASSLMTGNNSPLHF.

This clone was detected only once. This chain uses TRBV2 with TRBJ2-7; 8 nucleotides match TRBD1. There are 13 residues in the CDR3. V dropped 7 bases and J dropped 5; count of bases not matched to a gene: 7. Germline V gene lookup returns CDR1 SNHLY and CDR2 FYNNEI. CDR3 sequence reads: CASIMDRANEQYF. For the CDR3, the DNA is TGTGCCAGCATTATGGACAGGGCTAACGAGCAGTACTTC. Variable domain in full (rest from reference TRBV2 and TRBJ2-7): EPEVTQTPSHQVTQMGQEVILRCVPISNHLYFYWYRQILGQKVEFLVSFYNNEISEKSEIFDDQFSVERPDGSNFTLKIRSTKLEDSAMYFCASIMDRANEQYFGPGTRLTVT.

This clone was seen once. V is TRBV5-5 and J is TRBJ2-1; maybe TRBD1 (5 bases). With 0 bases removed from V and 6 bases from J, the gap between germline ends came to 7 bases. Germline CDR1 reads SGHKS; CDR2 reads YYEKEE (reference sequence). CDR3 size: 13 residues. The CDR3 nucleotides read TGTGCCAGCAGCTTGGAAGGGGCCAATGAGCAGTTCTTC. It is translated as CASSLEGANEQFF.

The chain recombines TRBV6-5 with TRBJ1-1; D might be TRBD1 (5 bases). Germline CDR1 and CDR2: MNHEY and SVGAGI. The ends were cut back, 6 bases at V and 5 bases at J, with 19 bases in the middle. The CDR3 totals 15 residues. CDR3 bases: TGTGCCAGCAGCGACCCCGGGGGGGTAAAGACTGAAGCTTTCTTT. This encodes CASSDPGGVKTEAFF.